The 18 T cell receptor beta chains in this list originate from one sample, sequenced in a study of cytomegalovirus exposure and HLA in healthy donors. Use of 60 Vbeta and 13 Jbeta primers characterized the PCR. Libraries were prepared by immunoSEQ multiplex PCR; TCRdb keeps only in-frame clonotypes and omits some of them. The repertoire has approximately 180,000 clones, approximately 80% of them found once; the top ten carry over 1.5%. The sequenced sample consisted of PBMCs. The receptors stem from a woman aged 25-40 years in good health and CMV-seronegative.

The chain combines TRBV29-1 with TRBJ2-7, with 8 bases that match TRBD2. The J call may be incorrect, as the DNA end agrees better with TRBJ2-5. CDR1 is SQVTM and CDR2 is ANQGSEA in the germline V gene. This CDR3 contains 13 residues. DNA of the CDR3: TGCAGCGTTGTCGGGAGGGGGGAAGAGACCCAGTACTTC. The encoded protein is CSVVGRGEETQYF.

This chain uses TRBV29-1 with TRBJ2-1; 7 nucleotides agree with TRBD2. The trim removed 4 bases at V and 7 bases at J, leaving 19 bases unmatched. Germline V gene sequence: CDR1 SQVTM, CDR2 ANQGSEA. This CDR3 contains 17 residues. The CDR3 DNA is TGCAGCGTTGTAGTTTGGTCTGGGAGGGCCGTAGGGAATGAGCAGTTCTTC. Translation: CSVVVWSGRAVGNEQFF.

V usage is TRBV25-1 and J usage is TRBJ1-2; 9 bases are a match to TRBD1. Looked up from germline, CDR1 is MGHDK and CDR2 is SYGVNS. CDR3 length equals 17 residues. After removal of 5 bases from V and 6 bases from J, the junction contained 16 bases not matched to a gene. The CDR3 sequence is CASSSPGTGNWEDGYTF. The CDR3, as DNA: TGTGCCAGCAGTTCACCCGGGACAGGGAATTGGGAGGATGGCTACACCTTC.

This clone has just one count. The gene calls are TRBV19 and TRBJ2-5; weak D call: TRBD1 (6 bases). V was clipped by 4 bases and J by 12 bases, with 21 bases between them. The CDR3 has 14 amino acids. Germline CDR1 reads LNHDA; CDR2 reads SQIVND (reference sequence). The CDR3 sequence is CASSTDPAGVGKYF. The CDR3 DNA reads TGTGCCAGTAGTACGGACCCAGCAGGGGTGGGAAAGTACTTC. Full variable domain (remainder filled in from reference TRBV19 and TRBJ2-5): DGGITQSPKYLFRKEGQNVTLSCEQNLNHDAMYWYRQDPGQGLRLIYYSQIVNDFQKGDIAEGYSVSREKKESFPLTVTSAQKNPTAFYLCASSTDPAGVGKYFGPGTRLLVL.

The chain recombines TRBV29-1 with TRBJ1-2; unclear D gene. This CDR3 contains 14 residues. CDR1 is SQVTM and CDR2 is ANQGSEA in the germline V gene. V lost 1 base, J lost 3 bases, and 12 bases lay in between. CDR3 sequence (DNA): TGCAGCGTTGAAGTTGGGGAGGTGGACTATGGCTACACCTTC. Amino acid sequence: CSVEVGEVDYGYTF.

The CDR3 sequence is CASSSRDSLEETQYF. The CDR3 DNA reads TGTGCCAGCAGCTCCCGGGACAGCCTAGAGGAGACCCAGTACTTC. The V call is TRBV5-4, the J call TRBJ2-5; 7 nucleotides line up with TRBD1. CDR3 size: 15 residues. The V and J ends lost 3 bases and 5 bases, in that order; junction bases with no gene match: 10. Germline V gives CDR1 SGHNT, CDR2 YYREEE (reference sequence). The full variable domain, completed using reference TRBV5-4 and TRBJ2-5, is ETGVTQSPTHLIKTRGQQVTLRCSSQSGHNTVSWYQQALGQGPQFIFQYYREEENGRGNFPPRFSGLQFPNYSSELNVNALELDDSALYLCASSSRDSLEETQYFGPGTRLLVL.

The table lists this clone with a few counts. The V and J genes are TRBV6-6 and TRBJ1-2; TRBD1 matches at 8 bases. CDR3 size: 13 residues. V trimming: 5 bases; J trimming: 5 bases; junction bases outside the gene matches: 4. Per the germline V gene, CDR1 is MNHNY and CDR2 is SVGAGI (reference sequence). The CDR3 nucleotides read TGTGCCAGCAGTCCGACAGGGGAATATGGCTACACCTTC. This codes for CASSPTGEYGYTF.

The CDR3 DNA reads as TGTGCCAGCAGCTTAGGCACAAGAAACACCATATATTTT. This translates into CASSLGTRNTIYF. This sequence joins TRBV7-2 and TRBJ1-3; D is unclear. V lost 1 base and J 5 bases, leaving 6 bases between the germline ends. CDR1 is SGHTA, CDR2 FQGNSA, per germline. CDR3 length: 13 residues.

CDR3 in DNA: TGCGCCAGCAGCCAAGATAGCGGGACAGGGGGGAACGAGCAGTACTTC. Its protein is CASSQDSGTGGNEQYF. This chain uses TRBV4-3 with TRBJ2-7, with TRBD1 matching 11 bases. The CDR3 extends over 16 amino acids. With 0 bases clipped from V and 5 bases from J, the junction kept 6 bases outside the gene matches. The germline CDR1 and CDR2 sequences are LGHNA and YSLEER.

The chain combines TRBV5-6 with TRBJ2-3; D unresolved. Trimming removed 2 bases at V and 6 bases at J, with 7 bases between. Germline V gene sequence: CDR1 SGHDT, CDR2 YYEEEE. The CDR3 has 12 residues. The CDR3 DNA follows: TGTGCCAGCAGCTTATCGCGCGATACGCAGTATTTT. Translation gives CASSLSRDTQYF.

This clone was recorded once. This chain joins TRBV7-2 and TRBJ2-3, with D possibly matching TRBD2 (7 bases). The CDR3 has 16 amino acids. Trimming pared 5 bases from V and 3 bases from J, leaving 18 bases between. Per the germline V gene, CDR1 is SGHTA and CDR2 is FQGNSA. The CDR3 spells CASSNRERGMTDTQYF. The CDR3 DNA is TGTGCCAGCAGCAACAGGGAGCGGGGTATGACAGATACGCAGTATTTT. Using reference TRBV7-2 and TRBJ2-3 for the parts outside the CDR3, the full variable domain is GAGVSQSPSNKVTEKGKDVELRCDPISGHTALYWYRQSLGQGLEFLIYFQGNSAPDKSGLPSDRFSAERTGGSVSTLTIQRTQQEDSAVYLCASSNRERGMTDTQYFGPGTRLTVL.

V usage is TRBV11-2 and J usage is TRBJ2-3, with D possibly TRBD2 on 5 matching bases. V was cut by 5 bases and J by 6 bases, with 15 bases left in between. The CDR3 has 14 amino acids. The germline V gene has CDR1 SGHAT and CDR2 FQNNGV. CDR3 sequence reads: CASSPVSRGDTQYF. For the CDR3, the DNA is TGTGCCAGCAGCCCCGTGAGTCGCGGGGATACGCAGTATTTT.

The genes are TRBV5-5 and TRBJ1-2; tentatively, D is TRBD1 (6 bases). Trimming stripped 0 bases from V and 6 bases from J, with 12 bases between. There are 14 residues in the CDR3. Germline CDR1 SGHKS, CDR2 YYEKEE (reference sequence). CDR3 nucleotide sequence: TGTGCCAGCAGCTTGGGTGCAGGGGTGGATGGCTACACCTTC. Residues: CASSLGAGVDGYTF. The whole variable domain, remainder taken from reference TRBV5-5 and TRBJ1-2, is DAGVTQSPTHLIKTRGQQVTLRCSPISGHKSVSWYQQVLGQGPQFIFQYYEKEERGRGNFPDRFSARQFPNYSSELNVNALLLGDSALYLCASSLGAGVDGYTFGSGTRLTVV.

The genes are TRBV7-2 and TRBJ2-5; possibly TRBD1 for D (6 bases). Germline CDR1 is SGHTA and CDR2 is FQGNSA. Trimming cost V 5 bases and J 2 bases, with 12 bases left between them. The CDR3 loop spans 14 amino acids. CDR3 protein: CASSPRGPQETQYF. Written as DNA, the CDR3 is TGTGCCAGCAGCCCCAGGGGACCGCAAGAGACCCAGTACTTC.

The V gene is TRBV19, the J gene TRBJ2-7, with D unresolved. Germline V gives CDR1 LNHDA, CDR2 SQIVND (reference sequence). V dropped 3 bases and J dropped 1 base, with 7 bases sitting between them. This CDR3 has 13 residues. CDR3: CASSIGASYEQYF. Here the CDR3 DNA reads TGTGCCAGTAGTATCGGAGCGTCCTACGAGCAGTACTTC.

This rearrangement joins TRBV11-2 to TRBJ2-7; TRBD1 matches at 7 bases. From germline, CDR1 is SGHAT and CDR2 FQNNGV. The CDR3 has 15 residues. V was pared by 5 bases and J by 6 bases, with 13 bases of the junction left unmatched. CDR3 loop: CASSRGTVVLREQYF. In DNA form, the CDR3 reads TGTGCCAGCAGCCGAGGGACAGTCGTTCTACGCGAGCAGTACTTC.

The chain carries TRBV29-1 and TRBJ2-3, with TRBD1 identical over 8 bases. After removal of 6 bases from V and 1 base from J, the junction contained 9 bases not matched to a gene. Germline loops: CDR1 SQVTM, CDR2 ANQGSEA. This CDR3 contains 15 residues. CDR3 sequence (DNA): TGCAGCGTAGTGAGACAGGGGAGGCGCACAGATACGCAGTATTTT. Translation: CSVVRQGRRTDTQYF.

The chain uses TRBV11-2 and TRBJ2-7; D unresolved. V was clipped by 5 bases and J by 2 bases, with 10 bases between them. This CDR3 contains 13 residues. Germline V gene data show CDR1 as SGHAT and CDR2 as FQNNGV. DNA of the CDR3: TGTGCCAGCAGCCGACACCCCCCCTACGAGCAGTACTTC. Its translation: CASSRHPPYEQYF.